This TCR beta chain is from a study of blood T cell repertoires in COVID-19. Background on the study: The origin of the acute and convalescent COVID-19 samples was the United States, Italy and Spain. T cells, B-cell-depleted T cells, or PBMCs supplied cDNA or gDNA.

The V gene's germline CDR1 is MNHEY and CDR2 SVGAGI. With V trimmed by 10 bases and J by 6 bases, 12 bases remained unmatched. CDR3 length equals 14 residues. Authors' methods: Amplification from reference gene primers served as the basis for estimated nucleated cell counts. Profiled with immunoSEQ multiplex PCR; TCRdb holds only in-frame clones, not every one. That table furnishes V, J and clone size, whereas the DNA furnished D and trimming. The table has 75,000 to 90,000 clones, around nine tenths seen once. The chain employs TRBV6-5 and TRBJ2-1; the match to TRBD1 covers 7 bases. The sample consisted of peripheral blood. The TCR was taken from a man aged 50 or older with active or convalescent COVID-19. CDR3 in DNA: TGTGCCATTTCTCGGGGACAGTCGGTCAATGAGCAGTTCTTC. Translating it yields CAISRGQSVNEQFF.